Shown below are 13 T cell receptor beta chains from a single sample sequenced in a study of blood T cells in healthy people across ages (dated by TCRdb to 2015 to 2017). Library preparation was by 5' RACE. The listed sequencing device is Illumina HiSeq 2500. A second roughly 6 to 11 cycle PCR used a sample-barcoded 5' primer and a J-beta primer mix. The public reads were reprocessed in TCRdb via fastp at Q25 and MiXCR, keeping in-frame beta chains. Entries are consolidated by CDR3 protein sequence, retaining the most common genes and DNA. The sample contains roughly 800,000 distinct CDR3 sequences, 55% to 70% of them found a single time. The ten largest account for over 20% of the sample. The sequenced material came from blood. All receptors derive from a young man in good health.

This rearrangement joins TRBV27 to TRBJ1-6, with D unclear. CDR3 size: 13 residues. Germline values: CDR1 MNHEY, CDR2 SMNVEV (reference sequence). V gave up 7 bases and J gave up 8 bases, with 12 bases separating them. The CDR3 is CASNLPKDSPLHF. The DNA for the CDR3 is TGTGCCAGCAATCTGCCTAAAGATTCACCCCTCCACTTT.

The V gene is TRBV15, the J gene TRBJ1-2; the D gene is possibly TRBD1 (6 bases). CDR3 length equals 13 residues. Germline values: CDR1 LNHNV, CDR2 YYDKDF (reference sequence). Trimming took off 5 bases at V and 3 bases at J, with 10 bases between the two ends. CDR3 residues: CATSVTGYYGYTF. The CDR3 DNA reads TGTGCCACCAGCGTCACAGGGTACTATGGCTACACCTTC. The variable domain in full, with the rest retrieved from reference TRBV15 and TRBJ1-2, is DAMVIQNPRYQVTQFGKPVTLSCSQTLNHNVMYWYQQKSSQAPKLLFHYYDKDFNNEADTPDNFQSRRPNTSFCFLDIRSPGLGDTAMYLCATSVTGYYGYTFGSGTRLTVV.

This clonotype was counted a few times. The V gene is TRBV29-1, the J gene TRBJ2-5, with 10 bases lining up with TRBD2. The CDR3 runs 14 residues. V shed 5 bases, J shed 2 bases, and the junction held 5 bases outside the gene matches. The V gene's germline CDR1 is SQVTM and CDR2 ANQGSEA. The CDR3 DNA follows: TGCAGCGTTCTGAGCGGGGGGGCTCAAGAGACCCAGTACTTC. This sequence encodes CSVLSGGAQETQYF.

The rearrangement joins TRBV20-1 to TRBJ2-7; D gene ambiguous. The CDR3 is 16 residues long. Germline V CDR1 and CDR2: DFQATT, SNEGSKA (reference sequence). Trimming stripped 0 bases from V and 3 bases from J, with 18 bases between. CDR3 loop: CSARDTARPEYYEQYF. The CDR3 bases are TGCAGTGCTAGAGATACAGCCAGGCCAGAGTACTACGAGCAGTACTTC.

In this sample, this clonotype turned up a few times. CDR3 region: CASSFLGVGTEAFF. CDR3 in DNA: TGTGCCAGCAGCTTTCTAGGGGTTGGGACTGAAGCTTTCTTT. V and J are TRBV7-2 and TRBJ1-1; tentative D call: TRBD1 (5 bases). Per the germline V gene, CDR1 is SGHTA and CDR2 is FQGNSA. The CDR3 totals 14 residues. Trimming left V 3 bases short and J 5 bases short, with 13 bases between.

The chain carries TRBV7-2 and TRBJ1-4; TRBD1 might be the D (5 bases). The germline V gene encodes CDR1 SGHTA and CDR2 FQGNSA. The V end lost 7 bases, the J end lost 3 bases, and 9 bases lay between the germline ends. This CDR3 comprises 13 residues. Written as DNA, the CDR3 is TGTGCCAGCACAAGACAGCCTAATGAAAAACTGTTTTTT. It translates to CASTRQPNEKLFF.

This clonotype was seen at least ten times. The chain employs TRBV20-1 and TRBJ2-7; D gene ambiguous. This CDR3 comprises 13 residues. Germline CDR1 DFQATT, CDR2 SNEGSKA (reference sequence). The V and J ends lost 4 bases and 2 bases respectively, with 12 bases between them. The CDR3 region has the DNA TGCAGTGCTAAACGCCTCGAACCCTACGAGCAGTACTTC. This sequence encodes CSAKRLEPYEQYF.

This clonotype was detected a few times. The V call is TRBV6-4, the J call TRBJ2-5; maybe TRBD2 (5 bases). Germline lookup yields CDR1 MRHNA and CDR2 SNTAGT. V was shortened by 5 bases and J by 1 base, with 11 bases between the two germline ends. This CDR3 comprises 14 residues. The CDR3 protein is CASSREGGQETQYF. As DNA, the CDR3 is TGTGCCAGCAGTCGCGAGGGCGGCCAAGAGACCCAGTACTTC.

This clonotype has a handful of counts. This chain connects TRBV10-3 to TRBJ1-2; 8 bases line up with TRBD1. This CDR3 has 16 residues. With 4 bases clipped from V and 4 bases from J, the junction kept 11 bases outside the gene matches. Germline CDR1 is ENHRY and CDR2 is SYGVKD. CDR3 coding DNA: TGTGCCATCAGTGGAGGCGGTGGGGACAGGATCTATGGCTACACCTTC. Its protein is CAISGGGGDRIYGYTF.

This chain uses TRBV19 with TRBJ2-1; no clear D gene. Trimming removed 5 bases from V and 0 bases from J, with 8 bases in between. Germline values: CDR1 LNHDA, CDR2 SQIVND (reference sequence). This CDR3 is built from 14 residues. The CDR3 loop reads CASSPQSSYNEQFF. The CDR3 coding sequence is TGTGCCAGTAGTCCTCAGAGCTCCTACAATGAGCAGTTCTTC.

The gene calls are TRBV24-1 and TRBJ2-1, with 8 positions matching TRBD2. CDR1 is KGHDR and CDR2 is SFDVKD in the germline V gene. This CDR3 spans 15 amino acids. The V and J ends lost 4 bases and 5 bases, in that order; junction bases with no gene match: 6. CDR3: CATSEPAGGNNEQFF. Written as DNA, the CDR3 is TGTGCCACCAGTGAACCCGCGGGAGGAAACAATGAGCAGTTCTTC.

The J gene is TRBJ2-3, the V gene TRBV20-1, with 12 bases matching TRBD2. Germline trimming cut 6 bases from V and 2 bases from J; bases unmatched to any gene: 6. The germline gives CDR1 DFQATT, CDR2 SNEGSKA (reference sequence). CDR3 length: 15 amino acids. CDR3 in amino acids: CSATTSGGFTDTQYF. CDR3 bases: TGCAGTGCAACGACTAGCGGGGGATTCACAGATACGCAGTATTTT.

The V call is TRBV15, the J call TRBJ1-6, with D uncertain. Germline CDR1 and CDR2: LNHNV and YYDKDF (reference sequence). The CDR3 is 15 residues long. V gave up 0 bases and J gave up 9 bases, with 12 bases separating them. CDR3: CATSRDWAGSSPLHF. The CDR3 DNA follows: TGTGCCACCAGCAGAGATTGGGCAGGAAGTTCACCCCTCCACTTT.